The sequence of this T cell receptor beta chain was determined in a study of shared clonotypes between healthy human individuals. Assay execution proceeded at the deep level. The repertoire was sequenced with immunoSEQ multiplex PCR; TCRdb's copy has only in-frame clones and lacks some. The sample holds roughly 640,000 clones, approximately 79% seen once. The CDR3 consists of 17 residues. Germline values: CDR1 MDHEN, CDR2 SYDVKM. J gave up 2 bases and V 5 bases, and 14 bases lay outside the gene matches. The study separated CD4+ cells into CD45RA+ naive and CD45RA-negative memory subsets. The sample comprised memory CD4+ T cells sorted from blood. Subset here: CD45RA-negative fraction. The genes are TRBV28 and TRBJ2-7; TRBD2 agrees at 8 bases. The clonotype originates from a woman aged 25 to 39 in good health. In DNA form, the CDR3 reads TGTGCCAGCAGTCCGGGCAGCGGGAGTTTTTTGACCTACGAGCAGTACTTC. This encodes CASSPGSGSFLTYEQYF.